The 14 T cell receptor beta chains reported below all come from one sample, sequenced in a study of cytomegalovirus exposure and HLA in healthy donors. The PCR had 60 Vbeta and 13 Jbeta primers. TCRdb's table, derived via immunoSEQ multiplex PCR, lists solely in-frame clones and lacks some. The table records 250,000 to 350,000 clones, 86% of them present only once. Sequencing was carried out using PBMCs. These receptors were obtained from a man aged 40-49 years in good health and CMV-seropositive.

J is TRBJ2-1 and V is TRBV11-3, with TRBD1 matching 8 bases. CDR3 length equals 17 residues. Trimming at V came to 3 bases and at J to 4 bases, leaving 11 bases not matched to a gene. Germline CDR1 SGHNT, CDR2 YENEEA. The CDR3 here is CASSLEQGGYWYNEQFF. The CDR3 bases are TGTGCCAGCAGCTTGGAACAGGGGGGTTATTGGTACAATGAGCAGTTCTTC. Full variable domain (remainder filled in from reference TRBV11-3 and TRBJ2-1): EAGVVQSPRYKIIEKKQPVAFWCNPISGHNTLYWYLQNLGQGPELLIRYENEEAVDDSQLPKDRFSAERLKGVDSTLKIQPAELGDSAVYLCASSLEQGGYWYNEQFFGPGTRLTVL.

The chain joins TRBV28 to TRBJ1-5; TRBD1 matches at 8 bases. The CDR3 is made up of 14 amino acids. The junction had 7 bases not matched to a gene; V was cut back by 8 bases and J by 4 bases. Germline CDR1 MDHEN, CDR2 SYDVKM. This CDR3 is CASGQDRENQPQHF. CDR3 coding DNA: TGTGCCAGCGGCCAGGACAGGGAAAATCAGCCCCAGCATTTT.

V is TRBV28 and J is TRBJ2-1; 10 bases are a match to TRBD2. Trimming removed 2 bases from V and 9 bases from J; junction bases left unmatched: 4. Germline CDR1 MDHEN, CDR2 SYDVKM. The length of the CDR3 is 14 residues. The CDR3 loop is CASSLLAGEGEQFF. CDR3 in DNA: TGTGCCAGCAGTTTACTAGCGGGAGAGGGTGAGCAGTTCTTC.

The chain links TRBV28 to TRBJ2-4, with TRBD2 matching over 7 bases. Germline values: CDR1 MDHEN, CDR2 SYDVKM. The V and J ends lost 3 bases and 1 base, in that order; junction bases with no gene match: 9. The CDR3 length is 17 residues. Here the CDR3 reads CASSFLLGEGAKNIQYF. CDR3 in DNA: TGTGCCAGCAGTTTTCTCTTGGGGGAGGGGGCCAAAAACATTCAGTACTTC. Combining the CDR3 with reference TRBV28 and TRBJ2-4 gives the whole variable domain DVKVTQSSRYLVKRTGEKVFLECVQDMDHENMFWYRQDPGLGLRLIYFSYDVKMKEKGDIPEGYSVSREKKERFSLILESASTNQTSMYLCASSFLLGEGAKNIQYFGAGTRLSVL.

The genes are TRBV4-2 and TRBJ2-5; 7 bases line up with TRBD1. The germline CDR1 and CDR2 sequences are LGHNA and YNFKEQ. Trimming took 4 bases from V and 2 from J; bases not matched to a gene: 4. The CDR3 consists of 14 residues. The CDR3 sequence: CASSPGTEQETQYF. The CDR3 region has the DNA TGTGCCAGCAGCCCCGGGACAGAGCAAGAGACCCAGTACTTC.

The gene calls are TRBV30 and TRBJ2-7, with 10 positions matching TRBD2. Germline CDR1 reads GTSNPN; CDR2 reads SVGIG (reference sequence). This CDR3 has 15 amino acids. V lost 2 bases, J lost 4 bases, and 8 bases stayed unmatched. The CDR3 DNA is TGTGCCTGGAGTCCAAAACTAGCGGGAAAATACGAGCAGTACTTC. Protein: CAWSPKLAGKYEQYF.

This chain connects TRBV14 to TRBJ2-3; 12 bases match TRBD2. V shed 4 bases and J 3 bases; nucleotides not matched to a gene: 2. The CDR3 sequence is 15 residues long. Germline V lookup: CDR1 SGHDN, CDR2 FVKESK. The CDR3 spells CASSRTSGRTDTQYF. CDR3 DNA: TGTGCCAGCAGCCGTACTAGCGGGAGGACAGATACGCAGTATTTT.

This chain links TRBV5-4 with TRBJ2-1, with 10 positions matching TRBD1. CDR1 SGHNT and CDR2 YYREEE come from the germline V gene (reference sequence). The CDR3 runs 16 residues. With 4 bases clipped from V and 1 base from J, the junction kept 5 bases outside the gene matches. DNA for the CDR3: TGTGCCAGCAGCACGAGGGACAGGGGATCCTACAATGAGCAGTTCTTC. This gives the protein CASSTRDRGSYNEQFF.

CDR3 sequence: CASPLGRGNYNEQFF. CDR3 in DNA: TGTGCCAGCCCTTTGGGGCGGGGTAACTACAATGAGCAGTTCTTC. The chain employs TRBV7-8 and TRBJ2-1, with TRBD2 as a possible D gene (6 bases). Germline lookup yields CDR1 SGHVS and CDR2 FQNEAQ. Trimming left V 8 bases short and J 3 bases short, with 17 bases between. The CDR3 totals 15 residues.

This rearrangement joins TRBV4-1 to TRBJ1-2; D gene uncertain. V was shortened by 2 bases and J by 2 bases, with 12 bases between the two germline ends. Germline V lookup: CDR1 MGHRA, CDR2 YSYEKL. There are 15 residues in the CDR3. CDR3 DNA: TGCGCCAGCAGCCAAACCTCGACGGGAAACTATGGCTACACCTTC. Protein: CASSQTSTGNYGYTF.

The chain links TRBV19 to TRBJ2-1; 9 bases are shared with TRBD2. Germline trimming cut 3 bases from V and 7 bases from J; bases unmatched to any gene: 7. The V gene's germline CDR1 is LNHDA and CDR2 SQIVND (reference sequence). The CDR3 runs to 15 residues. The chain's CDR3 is CASSITAGGGNEQFF. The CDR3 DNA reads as TGTGCCAGTAGTATCACGGCGGGAGGGGGAAATGAGCAGTTCTTC.

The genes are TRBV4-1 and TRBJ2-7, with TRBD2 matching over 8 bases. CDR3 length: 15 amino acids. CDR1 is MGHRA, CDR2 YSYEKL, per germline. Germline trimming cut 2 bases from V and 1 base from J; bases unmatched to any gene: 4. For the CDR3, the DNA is TGCGCCAGCAGCCAACCGGGCGGGAGGTCCTACGAGCAGTACTTC. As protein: CASSQPGGRSYEQYF.

As DNA, the CDR3 is TGCGCCAGCAGTCCCTTTTGGGTAGCGGGGGCGCAGGCGGGAAAGAATGAGCAGTTCTTC. Translation: CASSPFWVAGAQAGKNEQFF. The chain combines TRBV23-1 with TRBJ2-1; 9 bases agree with TRBD2. TRBV23-1 counts as an open reading frame of uncertain function. This CDR3 contains 20 residues. The trim removed 4 bases at V and 7 bases at J, leaving 23 bases unmatched.

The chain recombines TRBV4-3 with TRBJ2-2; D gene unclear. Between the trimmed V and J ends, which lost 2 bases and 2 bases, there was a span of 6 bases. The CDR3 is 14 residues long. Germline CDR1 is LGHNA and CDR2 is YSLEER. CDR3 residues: CASSQNRNTGELFF. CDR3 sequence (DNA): TGCGCCAGCAGCCAAAACAGAAACACCGGGGAGCTGTTTTTT.